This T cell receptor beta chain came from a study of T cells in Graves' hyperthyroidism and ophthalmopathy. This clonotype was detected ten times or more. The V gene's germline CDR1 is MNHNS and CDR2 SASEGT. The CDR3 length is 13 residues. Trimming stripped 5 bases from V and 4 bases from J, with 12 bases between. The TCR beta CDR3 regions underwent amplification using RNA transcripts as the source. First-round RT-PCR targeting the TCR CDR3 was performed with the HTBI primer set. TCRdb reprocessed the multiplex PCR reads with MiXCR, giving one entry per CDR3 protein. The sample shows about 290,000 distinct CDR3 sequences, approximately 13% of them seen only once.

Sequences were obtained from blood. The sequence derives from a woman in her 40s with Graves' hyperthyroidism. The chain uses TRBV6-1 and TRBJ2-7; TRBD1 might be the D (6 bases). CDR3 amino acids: CASSNDRLYEQYF. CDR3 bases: TGTGCCAGCAGTAACGACAGGTTATACGAGCAGTACTTC.